This is a list of T cell receptor beta chains from one sample in a study of blood T cell repertoires in COVID-19. TCRdb's copy holds only in-frame clones and misses some; the assay was immunoSEQ multiplex PCR. The sample shows around 42,000 clones, about 80% of them seen only once. The sequenced sample consisted of peripheral blood. These receptor sequences come from a man in his sixties or seventies with active or convalescent COVID-19. Both conserved end residues are part of each CDR3. A D gene is named only where the DNA matches it firmly. Rows may omit the clone size; those that give it use once, few, many or a size class.

NA,NA,TRBV4-1,TRBJ1-2,CASSPRGDYGYTF,TGCGCCAGCAGCCCTAGGGGTGACTATGGCTACACCTTC
few,NA,TRBV12-3/TRBV12-4,TRBJ1-2,CASSLEGYYGYTF,TGTGCCAGCAGTTTGGAGGGCTACTATGGCTACACCTTC
NA,TRBD1,TRBV27,TRBJ1-5,CASSPGTVTFNQPQHF,TGTGCCAGCAGCCCCGGGACAGTGACTTTCAATCAGCCCCAGCATTTT
NA,NA,TRBV5-1,TRBJ2-2,CASSSSFANTGELFF,TGCGCCAGCAGCTCGTCCTTCGCGAACACCGGGGAGCTGTTTTTT
NA,NA,TRBV9,TRBJ2-3,CASSVSGDTQYF,TGTGCCAGCAGTGTTAGTGGAGATACGCAGTATTTT
once,NA,TRBV10-1,TRBJ1-1,CASSDPDTEAFF,TGCGCCAGCAGTGATCCGGACACTGAAGCTTTCTTT
NA,NA,TRBV2,TRBJ2-2,CASRAEDQVGELFF,TGTGCCAGCAGGGCGGAGGATCAGGTCGGGGAGCTGTTTTTT
NA,TRBD1,TRBV4-1,TRBJ2-6,CASSPTLDRGSGANVLTF,TGCGCCAGCAGCCCGACCTTGGACAGGGGGAGTGGGGCCAACGTCCTGACTTTC
NA,NA,TRBV6-5,TRBJ1-1,CASSSPIFMNTEAFF,TGTGCCAGCAGTTCGCCTATCTTCATGAACACTGAAGCTTTCTTT
NA,NA,TRBV20-1,TRBJ2-5,CSASYRVVTQYF,TGCAGTGCTAGTTACAGGGTGGTGACCCAGTACTTC
NA,TRBD1,TRBV30,TRBJ1-2,CACSNRGFYGYTF,TGTGCCTGTTCGAACAGGGGATTCTATGGCTACACCTTC
NA,NA,TRBV5-1,TRBJ1-2,CASHVGAGASGYTF,TGCGCCAGCCACGTGGGGGCAGGGGCGTCGGGCTACACCTTC
NA,NA,TRBV6-6,TRBJ1-5,CASSYGDSNQPQHF,TGTGCCAGCAGTTACGGGGACTCTAATCAGCCCCAGCATTTT
few,NA,TRBV19,TRBJ2-7,CASSQSGYEQYF,TGTGCCAGTAGTCAGAGCGGCTACGAGCAGTACTTC
NA,TRBD1,TRBV6-5,TRBJ2-7,CASRGTGATYEQYF,TGTGCCAGCAGAGGGACAGGGGCAACCTACGAGCAGTACTTC
NA,TRBD1,TRBV19,TRBJ2-1,CASNAGTGYNEQFF,TGTGCCAGTAATGCTGGGACAGGGTACAATGAGCAGTTCTTC